Judged by abundance, the clone carrying this TCR beta chain is medium-sized. Its antigen is unknown. The sample comes from a study of circulating CD8 cells and anti-PD-1 response in melanoma. Turning to the study itself: Complete or partial response defined responders; stable or progressive disease, non-responders. Findings of the study overall: Generally, no replicate experiments were performed. Clonotype sharing was highest between DPOS and TIGIT subsets.

The QIAseq Immune Repertoire TCR panel built the libraries from approximately 16 ng of total RNA. TCRdb redid the calling of the reads with MiXCR, one entry per CDR3 protein. The sample includes 950 to 1,500 distinct CDR3 sequences, 5.5% to 7% of them seen just once. From live CD3+CD8+TCRalphabeta+ cells, four PD-1 and/or TIGIT subsets were sorted. The CDR3 sequence is 14 residues long. The V end lost 5 bases, the J end lost 2 bases, and 11 bases lay between the germline ends. The germline V gene has CDR1 MDHEN and CDR2 SYDVKM. The chain joins TRBV28 to TRBJ2-3; D may be TRBD1 (5 bases). The TCR originated in a human donor with melanoma. The specimen comprised CD8+ T cells from PBMCs, sampled at baseline or after one month of anti-PD-1 therapy (not recorded which). The CDR3, as DNA: TGTGCCAGCAGTCCAGACAGCGACACAGATACGCAGTATTTT. It translates to CASSPDSDTDTQYF.